What follows are 22 T cell receptor beta chains derived from one specimen sequenced in a study of blood T cell repertoires in COVID-19. Data came from immunoSEQ multiplex PCR; TCRdb stores just in-frame clones and leaves some out. In the table there are hundreds of thousands of clones, around 88% of which are singletons. Sequencing was carried out using peripheral blood. Every receptor here comes from a woman aged 25 to 39 with acute or convalescent COVID-19.

The rearrangement links TRBV14 to TRBJ2-1; 7 positions match TRBD1. The J segment lost 0 bases and the V segment lost 4 bases, leaving 15 bases of the junction unmatched. Germline loops: CDR1 SGHDN, CDR2 FVKESK. CDR3 size: 19 residues. The CDR3 protein is CASSPHRDRAMSSYNEQFF. The DNA for the CDR3 is TGTGCCAGCAGCCCACACCGGGACAGAGCGATGAGCTCCTACAATGAGCAGTTCTTC.

The CDR3 nucleotides are TGCGCCAGCCGTCCAGACAGCTCAACCCTCAAAAACATTCAGTACTTC. Translated, it gives CASRPDSSTLKNIQYF. The chain has TRBV5-1 and TRBJ2-4; D possibly corresponds to TRBD1 (5 bases). Germline V gene lookup returns CDR1 SGHRS and CDR2 YFSETQ. The length of the CDR3 is 16 residues. Trimming cost V 7 bases and J 3 bases, with 20 bases left between them.

CDR3 sequence: CASSADSGGRETQYF. In DNA form, the CDR3 reads TGTGCCAGCAGCGCCGACTCGGGGGGGCGGGAGACCCAGTACTTC. The J gene is TRBJ2-5, the V gene TRBV7-7, with 8 bases that match TRBD2. From germline, CDR1 is SSHAT and CDR2 FNYEAQ (reference sequence). This CDR3 has 15 residues. Trimming removed 5 bases from V and 5 bases from J; junction bases left unmatched: 10.

The chain couples TRBV18 to TRBJ2-1, with a tentative D call TRBD1 (6 bases). Germline V gives CDR1 KGHSH, CDR2 LQKENI. This CDR3 spans 16 amino acids. The V and J ends lost 0 bases and 7 bases respectively, with 16 bases between them. CDR3 in DNA: TGTGCCAGCTCACCACCGTCGGGCAGGGGTTTAAATGAGCAGTTCTTC. It codes for CASSPPSGRGLNEQFF.

V and J are TRBV28 and TRBJ2-3, with 7 positions matching TRBD2. The CDR3 consists of 17 residues. J gave up 1 base and V 0 bases, and 7 bases lay outside the gene matches. Germline lookup yields CDR1 MDHEN and CDR2 SYDVKM. CDR3 region: CASSLWGGLMGTDTQYF. CDR3 nucleotide sequence: TGTGCCAGCAGTTTATGGGGGGGACTAATGGGCACAGATACGCAGTATTTT.

This clone was seen a single time. V gene TRBV2 combines with J gene TRBJ1-2; tentative D call: TRBD1 (6 bases). This CDR3 has 13 amino acids. V dropped 3 bases and J dropped 4 bases, with 9 bases sitting between them. CDR1 is SNHLY, CDR2 FYNNEI, per germline. The CDR3 sequence: CASSDTGSYGYTF. CDR3 in DNA: TGTGCCAGCAGTGACACAGGGTCCTATGGCTACACCTTC.

The chain joins TRBV5-4 to TRBJ2-3, with D maybe TRBD2 (6 bases). Per the germline V gene, CDR1 is SGHNT and CDR2 is YYREEE (reference sequence). The CDR3 length is 17 residues. V was clipped by 3 bases and J by 0 bases, with 17 bases between them. As DNA, the CDR3 is TGTGCCAGCAGCTCCCCCGGGACTGCATCTAGCACAGATACGCAGTATTTT. Its translation: CASSSPGTASSTDTQYF.

V and J are TRBV30 and TRBJ2-5; 13 bases are a match to TRBD2. Germline CDR1 GTSNPN, CDR2 SVGIG (reference sequence). The CDR3 is 15 residues long. The trim removed 3 bases at V and 4 bases at J, leaving 5 bases unmatched. CDR3 nucleotides: TGTGCCTGGAGCCCGGGACTAGCGGGGTCAGAGACCCAGTACTTC. This codes for CAWSPGLAGSETQYF.

The chain joins TRBV20-1 to TRBJ2-1, with a tentative D call TRBD2 (5 bases). Germline V gives CDR1 DFQATT, CDR2 SNEGSKA (reference sequence). This CDR3 is built from 11 residues. Between the trimmed V and J ends, which lost 7 bases and 10 bases, there was a span of 14 bases. CDR3 in amino acids: CSVFAGGEQFF. The DNA for the CDR3 is TGCAGTGTTTTTGCGGGTGGCGAGCAGTTCTTC.

The CDR3 region is CASSYPRGNTIYF. CDR3 nucleotides: TGTGCCAGCAGTTACCCCAGGGGAAACACCATATATTTT. The V gene is TRBV6-7, the J gene TRBJ1-3; D remains unclear. TRBV6-7 is marked as an open reading frame, function uncertain. The CDR3 totals 13 residues. With 2 bases removed from V and 4 bases from J, the gap between germline ends came to 6 bases.

In this sample, this clone turned up a few times. The chain couples TRBV6-5 to TRBJ1-5, with TRBD1 matching over 7 bases. V lost 6 bases to trimming and J lost 7 bases; unmatched junction nucleotides: 9. Germline V CDR1 and CDR2: MNHEY, SVGAGI. This CDR3 spans 14 amino acids. The CDR3 DNA reads as TGTGCCAGCAGCGTAACAGGGGTCCCACAGCCCCAGCATTTT. Translating it yields CASSVTGVPQPQHF.

This chain connects TRBV6-2 or TRBV6-3 to TRBJ2-5; maybe TRBD2 (7 bases). Germline V gene data show CDR1 as MNHEY and CDR2 as SVGEGT. V was trimmed by 1 base and J by 4 bases, leaving 13 bases between them. The CDR3 spans 15 residues. CDR3: CASSYLGGGGETQYF. The CDR3 nucleotides are TGTGCCAGCAGTTACTTAGGGGGGGGAGGAGAGACCCAGTACTTC.

V gene TRBV11-2 combines with J gene TRBJ1-1; D remains unclear. This CDR3 is 13 amino acids long. The germline V and J ends were trimmed by 3 bases and 8 bases, with 13 bases remaining between them. Germline V CDR1 and CDR2: SGHAT, FQNNGV. Here the CDR3 reads CASSLGSGGEAFF. The CDR3 bases are TGTGCCAGCAGCTTGGGATCAGGAGGGGAAGCTTTCTTT.

The V gene is TRBV4-1, the J gene TRBJ1-6; D may be TRBD1 (5 bases). From germline, CDR1 is MGHRA and CDR2 YSYEKL. This CDR3 has 15 residues. The V end lost 3 bases, the J end lost 9 bases, and 15 bases lay between the germline ends. CDR3 sequence: CASSQAAQVFSPLHF. CDR3 DNA sequence: TGCGCCAGCAGCCAGGCAGCACAGGTTTTTTCACCCCTCCACTTT.

Written as DNA, the CDR3 is TGTGCCAGCAGTGAATTAGAGGGTTCGTGGGGTTCAAGTGGCTACACCTTC. The encoded protein is CASSELEGSWGSSGYTF. The V and J genes are TRBV2 and TRBJ1-2; D not certain. This CDR3 is built from 17 residues. V was cut by 2 bases and J by 7 bases, with 23 bases left in between. The germline gives CDR1 SNHLY, CDR2 FYNNEI. The full variable domain, with the rest looked up from reference TRBV2 and TRBJ1-2, is EPEVTQTPSHQVTQMGQEVILRCVPISNHLYFYWYRQILGQKVEFLVSFYNNEISEKSEIFDDQFSVERPDGSNFTLKIRSTKLEDSAMYFCASSELEGSWGSSGYTFGSGTRLTVV.

The chain carries TRBV5-3 and TRBJ1-1, with a tentative D call TRBD1 (5 bases). TRBV5-3 has ORF status, its function being uncertain. Trimming left V 2 bases short and J 6 bases short, with 17 bases between. The CDR3 sequence is 15 residues long. DNA of the CDR3: TGTGCCAGAAGCTTAACACCGGACAAAGGGGCTGAAGCTTTCTTT. Its translation: CARSLTPDKGAEAFF.

The V call is TRBV5-1, the J call TRBJ1-2; D remains ambiguous. The germline V and J ends were trimmed by 5 bases and 0 bases, with 14 bases remaining between them. Germline CDR1 reads SGHRS; CDR2 reads YFSETQ. The CDR3 contains 15 residues. CDR3 sequence reads: CASRLMTGTNYGYTF. The CDR3 DNA reads TGCGCCAGCAGACTGATGACCGGGACTAACTATGGCTACACCTTC.

This clone was found once. The chain couples TRBV24-1 to TRBJ2-3, with TRBD1 identical over 9 bases. With 8 bases clipped from V and 6 bases from J, the junction kept 5 bases outside the gene matches. CDR3 length: 13 residues. From germline, CDR1 is KGHDR and CDR2 SFDVKD. CDR3 in DNA: TGTGCCACCAAAGGACAGGGGTCCGATACGCAGTATTTT. It is translated as CATKGQGSDTQYF.

This clone was recorded once. V gene TRBV5-8 combines with J gene TRBJ2-1; TRBD2 matches 10 bases. The CDR3 length is 15 residues. Trimming removed 3 bases from V and 6 bases from J; junction bases left unmatched: 6. Germline lookup yields CDR1 SGHTS and CDR2 YDEGEE. CDR3 bases: TGTGCCAGCAGCTGGTCTAGCGGGGGAATCAATGAGCAGTTCTTC. Translated: CASSWSSGGINEQFF.

The J gene is TRBJ2-2, the V gene TRBV19, with 13 bases that match TRBD2. V was pared by 5 bases and J by 4 bases, with 4 bases of the junction left unmatched. CDR1 and CDR2 from the germline V gene are LNHDA and SQIVND (reference sequence). The CDR3 length is 16 residues. The CDR3 bases are TGTGCCAGTAGTGTCCGGACTAGCGGGGGCACCGGGGAGCTGTTTTTT. It codes for CASSVRTSGGTGELFF.

The gene calls are TRBV4-1 and TRBJ2-5; D is unclear. The germline V and J ends were trimmed by 1 base and 3 bases, with 9 bases remaining between them. Germline CDR1 reads MGHRA; CDR2 reads YSYEKL. The CDR3 consists of 14 residues. The CDR3 is CASSQVGAEETQYF. DNA of the CDR3: TGCGCCAGCAGCCAAGTTGGCGCGGAAGAGACCCAGTACTTC.

This clone was seen a few times. J is TRBJ1-2 and V is TRBV4-1; unclear D gene. The CDR3 has 13 amino acids. The germline gives CDR1 MGHRA, CDR2 YSYEKL. Trimming removed 0 bases at V and 4 bases at J, with 6 bases between. CDR3 region: CASSQDRSYGYTF. CDR3 bases: TGCGCCAGCAGCCAAGATAGAAGCTATGGCTACACCTTC.